This TCR beta chain was retrieved from a study of blood T cell repertoires in COVID-19. Study-wide context: Italy, Spain and the United States were the sources of the convalescent and acute COVID-19 samples. PBMCs, B-cell-depleted T cells, or T cells provided the cDNA or gDNA that made up the material.

The assay was immunoSEQ multiplex PCR, and TCRdb's table has in-frame clones only and misses some. Of about 250,000 clones in the sample, about 82% are singletons; the top ten hold about 5.4%. Patients in Seattle were enrolled during active infection, then followed longitudinally. This clone was seen a handful of times. The sample was peripheral blood. The TCR was taken from a woman aged 80 or older with COVID-19, enrolled during active disease.

CDR3 protein: CATRIGQGTTGELFF. The CDR3 coding sequence is TGTGCCACCCGGATCGGACAGGGGACCACCGGGGAGCTGTTTTTT. The V and J genes are TRBV6-5 and TRBJ2-2; 9 positions match TRBD1. This CDR3 has 15 amino acids. The J segment lost 4 bases and the V segment lost 10 bases, leaving 10 bases of the junction unmatched. Germline V gene sequence: CDR1 MNHEY, CDR2 SVGAGI.